A single sample is the source of the 7 T cell receptor beta chains below, sequenced in a study of blood T cell repertoires in COVID-19. Assay: immunoSEQ multiplex PCR; the TCRdb copy retains only in-frame clones and omits some. The profile shows 200,000 to 250,000 clones, 87% of them singletons. Material for sequencing was peripheral blood. The receptor set was obtained from a woman between 18 and 30 years old who had recovered from COVID-19.

This clone has only a few counts. One end of the junction is discordant with germline, which a read error may explain. The chain employs TRBV5-6 and TRBJ2-7; 14 bases map to TRBD2. Germline V gene data show CDR1 as SGHDT and CDR2 as YYEEEE. This CDR3 has 15 amino acids. This CDR3 reads CASGKWGLAGAEEYF. The CDR3 DNA follows: TGTGCCAGCGGGAAATGGGGACTAGCGGGAGCCGAGGAGTACTTC.

The CDR3 nucleotides read TGTGCCAGCAGCCCCCGGGACAGCCCCTACCCCCACAATGAGCAGTTCTTC. This codes for CASSPRDSPYPHNEQFF. The gene calls are TRBV7-3 and TRBJ2-1; the match to TRBD1 covers 7 bases. CDR3 length: 17 residues. V was clipped by 5 bases and J by 5 bases; unmatched bases: 15. CDR1 and CDR2 from the germline V gene are SGHTA and FQGTGA.

The CDR3 bases are TGTGCCAGCAGCTCTCGGGTGGGGGGACAGGGGCCGTTCCAAGAGACCCAGTACTTC. Protein sequence: CASSSRVGGQGPFQETQYF. The chain employs TRBV13 and TRBJ2-5; TRBD1 matches at 10 bases. V lost 4 bases, J lost 1 base, and 15 bases stayed unmatched. The CDR3 spans 19 residues. Germline loops: CDR1 PRHDT, CDR2 FYEKMQ (reference sequence).

The V and J genes are TRBV7-9 and TRBJ1-4; 8 bases agree with TRBD1. Germline V CDR1 and CDR2: SEHNR, FQNEAQ (reference sequence). The CDR3 is 15 amino acids. The J segment lost 3 bases and the V segment lost 3 bases, leaving 3 bases of the junction unmatched. CDR3: CASSFWTGPNEKLFF. CDR3 DNA sequence: TGTGCCAGCAGCTTCTGGACAGGGCCTAATGAAAAACTGTTTTTT.

This clone appeared once. The V and J genes are TRBV5-6 and TRBJ2-7, with 7 bases matching TRBD1. Germline loops: CDR1 SGHDT, CDR2 YYEEEE. V dropped 4 bases and J dropped 1; count of bases not matched to a gene: 5. This CDR3 comprises 14 residues. DNA of the CDR3: TGTGCCAGCAGCCAGGGGGTAAGGTCCTACGAGCAGTACTTC. Its translation is CASSQGVRSYEQYF.

J is TRBJ1-1 and V is TRBV7-2, with TRBD1 as a possible D gene (6 bases). The germline V gene has CDR1 SGHTA and CDR2 FQGNSA. The length of the CDR3 is 14 residues. With 0 bases removed from V and 7 bases from J, the gap between germline ends came to 12 bases. CDR3 bases: TGTGCCAGCAGCTTAGCGCGACAAGGGGGTGAAGCTTTCTTT. As protein: CASSLARQGGEAFF.

The rearrangement links TRBV4-3 to TRBJ2-3, with D unresolved. Germline assignment: CDR1 LGHNA and CDR2 YSLEER. CDR3 length equals 15 residues. V lost 4 bases to trimming and J lost 6 bases, with 17 bases between them. This chain's CDR3 is CASSPVWSSEDTQYF. In DNA, the CDR3 is TGCGCCAGCAGCCCTGTCTGGTCATCGGAGGATACGCAGTATTTT.